A single sample is the source of the 12 T cell receptor beta chains below, sequenced in a study of radiotherapy plus CTLA-4 blockade in lung cancer. Clones were sequenced by immunoSEQ multiplex PCR, and TCRdb holds only the in-frame ones, with some missing. The sample lists roughly 110,000 clones, about 85% occurring once. Source: peripheral blood, taken from a patient treated with radiotherapy plus ipilimumab. The receptors here all came from a human donor with non-small cell lung cancer that progressed on radiotherapy plus ipilimumab. Some clones in this sample may be carry-over from other donors' samples.

The chain recombines TRBV5-1 with TRBJ2-2; tentatively, D is TRBD1 (6 bases). The CDR3 length is 14 residues. The germline V gene has CDR1 SGHRS and CDR2 YFSETQ. Trimming removed 6 bases from V and 2 bases from J, with 11 bases in between. Here the CDR3 reads CASTDRTNTGELFF. The CDR3 nucleotides read TGCGCCAGCACAGACAGGACCAACACCGGGGAGCTGTTTTTT.

The chain joins TRBV4-1 to TRBJ2-1, with 9 bases fitting TRBD1. This CDR3 is 17 amino acids long. The junction had 9 bases not matched to a gene; V was cut back by 0 bases and J by 6 bases. In germline, CDR1 is MGHRA, CDR2 YSYEKL. In DNA, the CDR3 is TGCGCCAGCAGCCAAGATAGGGGTTACAGGGGGCTCAATGAGCAGTTCTTC. As protein: CASSQDRGYRGLNEQFF.

The V call is TRBV7-2, the J call TRBJ2-3; D not resolved. The CDR3 is 16 amino acids. V was trimmed by 1 base and J by 5 bases, leaving 16 bases between them. CDR1 is SGHTA, CDR2 FQGNSA, per germline. In nucleotides, the CDR3 is TGTGCCAGCAGCTTAGGCTTGGGCGGACGGCAAGATACGCAGTATTTT. Amino acids: CASSLGLGGRQDTQYF.

Only a few counts were recorded for this clone. This rearrangement joins TRBV10-3 to TRBJ1-2; D not certain. The CDR3 is made up of 13 amino acids. CDR1 and CDR2 (germline): ENHRY, SYGVKD. The ends were cut back, 3 bases at V and 0 bases at J, with 5 bases in the middle. The CDR3 sequence is CAISDSSNYGYTF. CDR3 coding DNA: TGTGCCATCAGTGACTCCTCTAACTATGGCTACACCTTC.

The chain recombines TRBV5-1 with TRBJ1-3, with D perhaps matching TRBD1 (6 bases). V was shortened by 0 bases and J by 1 base, with 11 bases between the two germline ends. The CDR3 runs to 16 residues. Germline V gene lookup returns CDR1 SGHRS and CDR2 YFSETQ. The CDR3 here is CASSLVGGLSGNTIYF. The CDR3 DNA reads as TGCGCCAGCAGCTTGGTCGGGGGGCTATCTGGAAACACCATATATTTT. The full variable domain, rest sourced from reference TRBV5-1 and TRBJ1-3, is KAGVTQTPRYLIKTRGQQVTLSCSPISGHRSVSWYQQTPGQGLQFLFEYFSETQRNKGNFPGRFSGRQFSNSRSEMNVSTLELGDSALYLCASSLVGGLSGNTIYFGEGSWLTVV.

This chain links TRBV5-4 with TRBJ1-2, with a possible D match to TRBD1 (6 bases). V was clipped by 0 bases and J by 4 bases, with 16 bases between them. This CDR3 contains 16 residues. Germline loops: CDR1 SGHNT, CDR2 YYREEE (reference sequence). CDR3 region: CASSLEPWGGPYGYTF. Here the CDR3 DNA reads TGTGCCAGCAGCTTGGAACCTTGGGGGGGGCCCTATGGCTACACCTTC.

This chain connects TRBV30 to TRBJ1-4, with 7 bases identical to TRBD1. CDR1 GTSNPN and CDR2 SVGIG come from the germline V gene (reference sequence). The length of the CDR3 is 15 residues. The CDR3 coding sequence is TGTGCTACTGGATACGGCGGGACAGTTAATGAAAAACTGTTTTTT. This codes for CATGYGGTVNEKLFF.

The V and J genes are TRBV19 and TRBJ1-4, with D uncertain. The length of the CDR3 is 15 residues. The germline V gene encodes CDR1 LNHDA and CDR2 SQIVND (reference sequence). Deletions cut 5 bases from V and 5 bases from J, with 15 bases between. CDR3 DNA: TGTGCCAGTAGTCAACCGAGGACGGCGAATGAAAAACTGTTTTTT. Its translation: CASSQPRTANEKLFF.

The V call is TRBV7-2, the J call TRBJ2-3, with TRBD1 identical over 8 bases. Germline CDR1 reads SGHTA; CDR2 reads FQGNSA. This CDR3 is built from 14 residues. J was trimmed by 6 bases and V by 2 bases; bases with no gene match: 4. DNA for the CDR3: TGTGCCAGCAGCTTACAGGGGGCGGTGGATACGCAGTATTTT. Encoded protein: CASSLQGAVDTQYF. Full variable domain (rest looked up from reference TRBV7-2 and TRBJ2-3): GAGVSQSPSNKVTEKGKDVELRCDPISGHTALYWYRQSLGQGLEFLIYFQGNSAPDKSGLPSDRFSAERTGGSVSTLTIQRTQQEDSAVYLCASSLQGAVDTQYFGPGTRLTVL.

The chain has TRBV11-1 and TRBJ2-5; 9 nucleotides agree with TRBD1. With V trimmed by 5 bases and J by 5 bases, 9 bases remained unmatched. This CDR3 has 15 residues. Germline values: CDR1 SGHAT, CDR2 FQDESV (reference sequence). The CDR3 region is CASSHWTGVGETQYF. The CDR3 DNA is TGTGCCAGCAGCCATTGGACAGGGGTAGGGGAGACCCAGTACTTC.

This clone was counted between two and nine times. The rearrangement joins TRBV7-9 to TRBJ2-3, with D possibly being TRBD1 or TRBD2 (6 bases each). The length of the CDR3 is 16 residues. Deletions cut 7 bases from V and 0 bases from J, with 17 bases between. Germline values: CDR1 SEHNR, CDR2 FQNEAQ (reference sequence). The CDR3 here is CASKWGAMGSTDTQYF. CDR3 nucleotide sequence: TGTGCCAGCAAGTGGGGGGCAATGGGGAGCACAGATACGCAGTATTTT.

This clone was detected only a few times. This sequence joins TRBV28 and TRBJ2-7; 10 bases line up with TRBD1. This CDR3 has 15 residues. Germline CDR1 MDHEN, CDR2 SYDVKM. J gave up 4 bases and V 6 bases, and 9 bases lay outside the gene matches. The CDR3: CASSRVGTGEYEQYF. Written as DNA, the CDR3 is TGTGCCAGCAGCCGGGTGGGGACAGGGGAATACGAGCAGTACTTC.